Listed below are T cell receptor beta chains from one sample, sequenced in a study of cytomegalovirus exposure and HLA in healthy donors. Libraries were prepared by immunoSEQ multiplex PCR; TCRdb keeps only in-frame clonotypes and omits some of them. The table has 250,000 to 350,000 clones, more than 80% seen once; the top ten hold around 3.7%. The material sequenced was PBMCs. The source of these receptors is a middle-aged man in good health and CMV-seropositive. Each CDR3 is given with its conserved first and last residue. A D gene is named only where the DNA matches it firmly. Clone size is shown for a subset of rows, as once, few, many or a class of expanded clone.

j_call: TRBJ1-2; v_call: TRBV5-4; d_call: -; clone_size: -; cdr3_length: 16; cdr3_nt: TGTGCCAGCAGCTTGGGGGTCGGGGGGCTGGGCTATGGCTACACCTTC; cdr3_aa: CASSLGVGGLGYGYTF
j_call: TRBJ1-2; v_call: TRBV27; d_call: -; clone_size: -; cdr3_length: 14; cdr3_nt: TGTGCCAGCAGTTTATCGTCGGCAGGGCTTGGCTACACCTTC; cdr3_aa: CASSLSSAGLGYTF
j_call: TRBJ1-3; v_call: TRBV5-6; d_call: -; clone_size: -; cdr3_length: 15; cdr3_nt: TGTGCCAGCAGCCGTGGGCTGAGCTCTGGAAACACCATATATTTT; cdr3_aa: CASSRGLSSGNTIYF
j_call: TRBJ2-7; v_call: TRBV7-9; d_call: -; clone_size: -; cdr3_length: 15; cdr3_nt: TGTGCCAGCAGACCCATGGGGAGTAGCTCCTACGAGCAGTACTTC; cdr3_aa: CASRPMGSSSYEQYF
j_call: TRBJ2-3; v_call: TRBV5-1; d_call: TRBD2; clone_size: -; cdr3_length: 15; cdr3_nt: TGCGCCAGCAGTCTGACTAGCGGGAGTACAGATACGCAGTATTTT; cdr3_aa: CASSLTSGSTDTQYF
j_call: TRBJ2-7; v_call: TRBV19; d_call: TRBD2; clone_size: -; cdr3_length: 15; cdr3_nt: TGTGCCAGTAGCGTATCATCCGGGAGGGCCGACGAGCAGTACTTC; cdr3_aa: CASSVSSGRADEQYF
j_call: TRBJ2-7; v_call: TRBV27; d_call: -; clone_size: -; cdr3_length: 13; cdr3_nt: TGTGCCAGCAGCCCTCGCGGTCCCTACGAGCAGTACTTC; cdr3_aa: CASSPRGPYEQYF
j_call: TRBJ2-5; v_call: TRBV7-9; d_call: -; clone_size: once; cdr3_length: 17; cdr3_nt: TGTGCCAGCAGCTCTTTGTGGGAGGCCTCTAGGGGAGAGACCCAGTACTTC; cdr3_aa: CASSSLWEASRGETQYF
j_call: TRBJ1-1; v_call: TRBV6-6; d_call: -; clone_size: -; cdr3_length: 14; cdr3_nt: TGTGCCAGCAGCTTCGCCCAGGAGGGCACTGAAGCTTTCTTT; cdr3_aa: CASSFAQEGTEAFF
j_call: TRBJ2-3; v_call: TRBV19; d_call: TRBD2; clone_size: -; cdr3_length: 15; cdr3_nt: TGTGCCAGTAGTATAGGGCTAGCGGGAGCAAATACGCAGTATTTT; cdr3_aa: CASSIGLAGANTQYF
j_call: TRBJ2-2; v_call: TRBV2; d_call: -; clone_size: -; cdr3_length: 17; cdr3_nt: TGTGCCAGCAGTGTAGCTCGGGCGGGCCCGAACACCGGGGAGCTGTTTTTT; cdr3_aa: CASSVARAGPNTGELFF
j_call: TRBJ2-7; v_call: TRBV19; d_call: -; clone_size: -; cdr3_length: 14; cdr3_nt: TGTGCCAGTAGTTTGGCGGTGGGGCGGAACGAGCAGTACTTC; cdr3_aa: CASSLAVGRNEQYF
j_call: TRBJ1-1; v_call: TRBV5-1; d_call: -; clone_size: -; cdr3_length: 12; cdr3_nt: TGCGCCAGCAGCTCACAGGGCACTGAAGCTTTCTTT; cdr3_aa: CASSSQGTEAFF
j_call: TRBJ2-7; v_call: TRBV5-1; d_call: TRBD1; clone_size: -; cdr3_length: 16; cdr3_nt: TGCGCCAGCAGCAATTCGCCGGGACAGGGGGCCTACGAGCAGTACTTC; cdr3_aa: CASSNSPGQGAYEQYF
j_call: TRBJ2-2; v_call: TRBV5-5; d_call: -; clone_size: -; cdr3_length: 15; cdr3_nt: TGTGCCAGCAGCTCCGTAGTCATAGACACCGGGGAGCTGTTTTTT; cdr3_aa: CASSSVVIDTGELFF
j_call: TRBJ2-7; v_call: TRBV9; d_call: -; clone_size: -; cdr3_length: 16; cdr3_nt: TGTGCCAGCAGCGTAGGTCGAGGGCCTCAGGACGGCGAGCAGTACTTC; cdr3_aa: CASSVGRGPQDGEQYF
j_call: TRBJ1-4; v_call: TRBV7-2; d_call: TRBD1; clone_size: few; cdr3_length: 14; cdr3_nt: TGTGCCAGCAGCCTAGGACAGGCGGGGGGAAAACTGTTTTTT; cdr3_aa: CASSLGQAGGKLFF
j_call: TRBJ2-5; v_call: TRBV7-6; d_call: TRBD2; clone_size: -; cdr3_length: 20; cdr3_nt: TGTGCCAGCAGCTTAGCATTAGGGCCCCTAGCGGAGGGCGGCGGTGAGACCCAGTACTTC; cdr3_aa: CASSLALGPLAEGGGETQYF
j_call: TRBJ1-4; v_call: TRBV27; d_call: TRBD1; clone_size: -; cdr3_length: 14; cdr3_nt: TGTGCCAGCAGCGTGGACAGGCGGGATGAAAAACTGTTTTTT; cdr3_aa: CASSVDRRDEKLFF
j_call: TRBJ1-3; v_call: TRBV7-6; d_call: TRBD1; clone_size: -; cdr3_length: 15; cdr3_nt: TGTGCCAGCAGCTTAAGGAATGGACAGGACGACCCCATATATTTT; cdr3_aa: CASSLRNGQDDPIYF
j_call: TRBJ2-7; v_call: TRBV5-4; d_call: TRBD2; clone_size: -; cdr3_length: 15; cdr3_nt: TGTGCCAGCAGCCACGGGACTAGCGTTTACTACGAGCAGTACTTC; cdr3_aa: CASSHGTSVYYEQYF
j_call: TRBJ2-1; v_call: TRBV19; d_call: -; clone_size: -; cdr3_length: 12; cdr3_nt: TGTGCCAGTAGTGCAAGCGGGAATGAGCAGTTCTTC; cdr3_aa: CASSASGNEQFF
j_call: TRBJ2-5; v_call: TRBV9; d_call: TRBD2; clone_size: -; cdr3_length: 13; cdr3_nt: TGTGCCAGCAGCGTTGGGGGGGGAGAGACCCAGTACTTC; cdr3_aa: CASSVGGGETQYF
j_call: TRBJ2-7; v_call: TRBV4-3; d_call: TRBD2; clone_size: -; cdr3_length: 15; cdr3_nt: TGCGCCAGCAGCCAAGAAGGTGGGAGGGCCTACGAGCAGTACTTC; cdr3_aa: CASSQEGGRAYEQYF
j_call: TRBJ1-1; v_call: TRBV18; d_call: TRBD1; clone_size: -; cdr3_length: 15; cdr3_nt: TGTGCCAGCTCACCCCTTGGACAGGGGAGCACTGAAGCTTTCTTT; cdr3_aa: CASSPLGQGSTEAFF
j_call: TRBJ1-2; v_call: TRBV5-1; d_call: -; clone_size: -; cdr3_length: 13; cdr3_nt: TGCGCCAGCAGCTTGGGGCAGGCGGGAGGCTACACCTTC; cdr3_aa: CASSLGQAGGYTF
j_call: TRBJ2-5; v_call: TRBV28; d_call: TRBD2; clone_size: -; cdr3_length: 17; cdr3_nt: TGTGCCAGCAGGTCACGAAGGCTAGCGGGAGGGCAAGAGACCCAGTACTTC; cdr3_aa: CASRSRRLAGGQETQYF